These 16 T cell receptor beta chains originate from one sample sequenced in a study of Graves' ophthalmopathy and Graves' hyperthyroidism. The TCR beta CDR3 regions underwent amplification from RNA transcripts. In the first round, RT-PCR was carried out with HTBI primers, and a multiplex PCR formed the second round. TCRdb reprocessed the multiplex PCR reads via MiXCR and lists one record per CDR3 protein. This table has 45,000 to 60,000 distinct CDR3 sequences, less than 65% appearing once. Specimen: peripheral blood. Receptor source: an adult woman with Graves' ophthalmopathy.

The chain recombines TRBV20-1 with TRBJ2-7; 8 bases line up with TRBD1. The germline V gene has CDR1 DFQATT and CDR2 SNEGSKA (reference sequence). V lost 6 bases, J lost 7 bases, and 8 bases stayed unmatched. This CDR3 is 12 amino acids long. The CDR3 loop reads CSARQGIREQYF. CDR3 DNA: TGCAGTGCAAGACAGGGGATAAGGGAGCAGTACTTC.

This chain joins TRBV20-1 and TRBJ2-2, with a tentative D call TRBD2 (6 bases). This CDR3 has 13 residues. Germline loops: CDR1 DFQATT, CDR2 SNEGSKA (reference sequence). V was pared by 3 bases and J by 10 bases, with 15 bases between. The CDR3 sequence: CSASLRSGVELFF. In nucleotides, the CDR3 is TGCAGTGCTAGTCTTAGGTCGGGAGTGGAGCTGTTTTTT.

This clonotype was picked up many times. The chain has TRBV5-5 and TRBJ2-3; 8 bases are a match to TRBD2. J was trimmed by 0 bases and V by 2 bases; bases with no gene match: 8. CDR3 length equals 17 residues. CDR1 is SGHKS, CDR2 YYEKEE, per germline (reference sequence). CDR3 coding DNA: TGTGCCAGCAGCTTCCAGGCCCTAGCGGGTAGCACAGATACGCAGTATTTT. It yields the protein CASSFQALAGSTDTQYF.

The rearrangement uses TRBV7-9 and TRBJ1-4; D perhaps matches TRBD1 (5 bases). V was pared by 6 bases and J by 8 bases, with 13 bases between. This CDR3 region has 13 residues. The germline CDR1 and CDR2 sequences are SEHNR and FQNEAQ (reference sequence). The CDR3 nucleotides are TGTGCCAGCAGACGAGCGGGGACCGAAAAACTGTTTTTT. Encoded protein: CASRRAGTEKLFF.

About this clonotype itself: At one of its ends the junction is not consistent with the germline gene, which may arise from a read error. This chain links TRBV5-6 with TRBJ2-7; TRBD1 matches 9 bases. The CDR3 runs to 16 residues. CDR1 SGHDT and CDR2 YYEEEE come from the germline V gene. The CDR3 bases are TGTGCCAGCAGCTTGGGGACAGGGGCGATCACCGGGGAGCTGTACTTC. This gives the protein CASSLGTGAITGELYF.

This sequence joins TRBV5-5 and TRBJ2-7; possibly TRBD1 for D (5 bases). The CDR3 is 14 residues long. Trimming took 4 bases from V and 2 from J, leaving 13 bases between them. The germline V gene encodes CDR1 SGHKS and CDR2 YYEKEE (reference sequence). The CDR3, as DNA: TGTGCCAGCAGCCCCCCGGTCAGGGCCTACGAGCAGTACTTC. As protein: CASSPPVRAYEQYF.

This clonotype was counted many times. J is TRBJ2-7 and V is TRBV4-3; unclear D gene. CDR3 size: 13 residues. Trimming pared 1 base from V and 10 bases from J, leaving 14 bases between. Germline CDR1 reads LGHNA; CDR2 reads YSLEER. Here the CDR3 DNA reads TGCGCCAGCAGCCAAGCGGCCGGCCTGGAACAGTACTTC. As protein: CASSQAAGLEQYF.

The CDR3 sequence: CASSGQGTSGRNEQFF. The DNA of the CDR3 is TGTGCCAGCAGCGGACAGGGGACTAGCGGGAGGAATGAGCAGTTCTTC. The gene calls are TRBV5-4 and TRBJ2-1; 15 nucleotides line up with TRBD2. The germline CDR1 and CDR2 sequences are SGHNT and YYREEE (reference sequence). With V trimmed by 4 bases and J by 7 bases, 6 bases remained unmatched. The CDR3 sequence is 16 residues long.

This clonotype was counted ten times or more. The genes are TRBV4-2 and TRBJ2-2; either TRBD1 or TRBD2 may supply D (5 bases each). CDR3 length: 15 amino acids. Trimming took off 4 bases at V and 0 bases at J, with 9 bases between the two ends. Germline V gives CDR1 LGHNA, CDR2 YNFKEQ. CDR3 protein: CASSPGTTNTGELFF. For the CDR3, the DNA is TGTGCCAGCAGCCCCGGGACCACGAACACCGGGGAGCTGTTTTTT.

In this sample, this clonotype turned up many times. The J gene is TRBJ1-2, the V gene TRBV20-1, with TRBD1 matching over 9 bases. This CDR3 contains 14 residues. The J segment lost 5 bases and the V segment lost 3 bases, leaving 7 bases of the junction unmatched. Germline V gene sequence: CDR1 DFQATT, CDR2 SNEGSKA (reference sequence). Here the CDR3 DNA reads TGCAGTGCTAGGCATACAGGGGGCGTATATGGCTACACCTTC. Amino acids: CSARHTGGVYGYTF.

Worth noting for this clonotype: Its ends do not fully match the called genes, so a read error is possible. The chain links TRBV3-1 to TRBJ2-1, with 13 bases that match TRBD2. The CDR3 runs 17 residues. Germline CDR1 and CDR2: LGHDT and YNNKEL (reference sequence). The CDR3 DNA sequence: TGTGCCAGAAGCCAAAGTATAGGACTAGCGGGAGCCTATGAGCAGTTCTTC. This encodes CARSQSIGLAGAYEQFF.

Comments on this clonotype: A much larger clonotype is one base distant, so this may be a read error. The chain has TRBV12-3 or TRBV12-4 and TRBJ1-2; D not resolved. The length of the CDR3 is 13 residues. The CDR3 sequence: CASSPQIVYGYIF. The CDR3 DNA sequence: TGTGCCAGCAGTCCGCAAATCGTCTATGGCTACATCTTC.

The chain recombines TRBV20-1 with TRBJ2-5; 8 bases are shared with TRBD2. The CDR3 loop spans 14 amino acids. Trimming removed 6 bases from V and 3 bases from J; junction bases left unmatched: 9. CDR1 and CDR2 (germline): DFQATT, SNEGSKA (reference sequence). Here the CDR3 reads CSASPGTREETQYF. The CDR3 coding sequence is TGCAGTGCATCCCCCGGGACTAGGGAAGAGACCCAGTACTTC.

The sample holds many counts of this clonotype. The chain has TRBV7-2 and TRBJ1-3; weak D call: TRBD1 (6 bases). The germline V gene encodes CDR1 SGHTA and CDR2 FQGNSA. The CDR3 covers 14 residues. V dropped 4 bases and J dropped 1 base, with 8 bases sitting between them. In nucleotides, the CDR3 is TGTGCCAGCAGCTCGGGACAATCTGGAAACACCATATATTTT. Amino acid sequence: CASSSGQSGNTIYF.

The gene calls are TRBV7-9 and TRBJ2-2, with unresolved D. V lost 1 base, J lost 9 bases, and 3 bases lay in between. Germline V gene lookup returns CDR1 SEHNR and CDR2 FQNEAQ (reference sequence). There are 11 residues in the CDR3. Here the CDR3 DNA reads TGTGCCAGCAGCTTAGGGCGGGAGCTGTTTTTT. It translates to CASSLGRELFF.

In its sample, this clonotype was seen many times. The chain is built from TRBV6-4 and TRBJ2-1, with TRBD1 matching over 11 bases. Trimming at V came to 2 bases and at J to 6 bases, leaving 0 bases not matched to a gene. The CDR3 runs 14 residues. Looked up from germline, CDR1 is MRHNA and CDR2 is SNTAGT. CDR3 sequence (DNA): TGTGCCAGCAGTGACGGGACAGGGGGCAATGAGCAGTTCTTC. Its protein product is CASSDGTGGNEQFF.